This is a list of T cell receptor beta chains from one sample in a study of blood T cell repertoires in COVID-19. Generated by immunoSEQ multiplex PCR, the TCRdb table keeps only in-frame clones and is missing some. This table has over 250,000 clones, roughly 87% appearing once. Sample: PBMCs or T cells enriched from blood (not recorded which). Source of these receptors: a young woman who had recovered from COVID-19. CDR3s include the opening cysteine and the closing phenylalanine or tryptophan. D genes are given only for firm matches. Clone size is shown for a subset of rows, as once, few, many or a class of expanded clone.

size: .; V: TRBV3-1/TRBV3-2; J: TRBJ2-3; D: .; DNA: TGTGCCAGCAGCCAAGAGGGAGCGTTGGGAGATACGCAGTATTTT; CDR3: CASSQEGALGDTQYF
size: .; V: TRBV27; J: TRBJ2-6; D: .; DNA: TGTGCCAGCAGATATCTCTCTGGCGCCAACGTCCTGACTTTC; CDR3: CASRYLSGANVLTF
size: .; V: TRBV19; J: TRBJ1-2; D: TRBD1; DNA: TGTGCCAGTAGTTCGAGTACCGGGACAGAGTATGGCTACACCTTC; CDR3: CASSSSTGTEYGYTF
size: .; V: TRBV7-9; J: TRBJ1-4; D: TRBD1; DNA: TGTGCCAGCAGCCCCCGGACAGGGAGAGGTGAAAAACTGTTTTTT; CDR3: CASSPRTGRGEKLFF
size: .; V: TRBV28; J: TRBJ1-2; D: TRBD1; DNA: TGTGCCAGCAGTTTTTCCCGGGACAGGGATTTAGTTGGTGGCTACACCTTC; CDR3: CASSFSRDRDLVGGYTF
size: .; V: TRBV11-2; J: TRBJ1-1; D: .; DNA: TGTGCCAGCAGCCTAATTATGGTGAACACTGAAGCTTTCTTT; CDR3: CASSLIMVNTEAFF
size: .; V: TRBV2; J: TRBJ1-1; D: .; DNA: TGTGCCAGCAGTACCTACGGGGGCACTGAAGCTTTCTTT; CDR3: CASSTYGGTEAFF
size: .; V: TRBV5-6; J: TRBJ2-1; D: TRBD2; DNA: TGTGCCAGCAGCTTAACTCCGAGACTAGCGGGTAATGAGCAGTTCTTC; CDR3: CASSLTPRLAGNEQFF
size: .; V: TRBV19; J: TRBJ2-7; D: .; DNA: TGTGCCAGTAGTATCCCTACGTTCCCCTACGAGCAGTACTTC; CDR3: CASSIPTFPYEQYF
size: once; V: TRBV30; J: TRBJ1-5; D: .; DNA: TGTGCCTGGAGTCGGCCCAGGGATTCCCGCAATCAGCCCCAGCATTTT; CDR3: CAWSRPRDSRNQPQHF
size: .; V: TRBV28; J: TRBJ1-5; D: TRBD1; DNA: TGTGCCAGCAGCGGGACAGGTGGACAGCCCCAGCATTTT; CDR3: CASSGTGGQPQHF
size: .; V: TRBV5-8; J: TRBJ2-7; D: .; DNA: TGTGCCAGCCCCTCCCAGGGCCCCCATTGGTACGAGCAGTACTTC; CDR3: CASPSQGPHWYEQYF
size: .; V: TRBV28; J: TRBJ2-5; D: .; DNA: TGTGCCAGCAGTGTTTGGCGTTGGACAACTCCAGAGACCCAGTACTTC; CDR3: CASSVWRWTTPETQYF
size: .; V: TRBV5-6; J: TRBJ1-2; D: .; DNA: TGTGCCAGCAGCTGGACGGGAAACTATGGCTACACCTTC; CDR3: CASSWTGNYGYTF
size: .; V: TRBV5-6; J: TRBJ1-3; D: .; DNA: TGTGCCAGCAGCGCGGAAACAGGGTTCTCTGGAAACACCATATATTTT; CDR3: CASSAETGFSGNTIYF
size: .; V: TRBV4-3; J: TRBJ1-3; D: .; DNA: TGCGCCAGCAGCCCAAGGACTGGGTACACCATATATTTT; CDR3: CASSPRTGYTIYF
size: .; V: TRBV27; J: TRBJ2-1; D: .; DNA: TGTGCCAGCAGTCCCTCTGGGGGCAGCAATGAGCAGTTCTTC; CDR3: CASSPSGGSNEQFF
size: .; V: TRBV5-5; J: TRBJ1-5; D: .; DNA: TGTGCCAGCAGCTTAGGGCAGGGCTATCAGCCCCAGCATTTT; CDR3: CASSLGQGYQPQHF
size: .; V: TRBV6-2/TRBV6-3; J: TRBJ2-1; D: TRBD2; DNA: TGTGCCAGCAGTTACGGGACTAGCGGAGAGCAGTTCTTC; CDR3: CASSYGTSGEQFF
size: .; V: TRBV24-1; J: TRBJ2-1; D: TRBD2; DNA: TGTGCCACCAGTGATCCCGCTAGCGGGTTGGGGGGCAATGAGCAGTTCTTC; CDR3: CATSDPASGLGGNEQFF
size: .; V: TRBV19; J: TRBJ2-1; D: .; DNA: TGTGCCAGTAGTACCCCCGAGGGAGCCTACAATGAGCAGTTCTTC; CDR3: CASSTPEGAYNEQFF
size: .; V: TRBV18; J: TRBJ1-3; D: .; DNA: TGTGCCAGCTCACATGACGCCCTGGCTAGTGCAAATGGAAACACCATATATTTT; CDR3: CASSHDALASANGNTIYF
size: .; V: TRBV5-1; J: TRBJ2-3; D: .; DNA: TGCGCCAGCAGCTTGGTACAGGGCACAACAGATACGCAGTATTTT; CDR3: CASSLVQGTTDTQYF
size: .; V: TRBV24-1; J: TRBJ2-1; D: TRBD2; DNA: TGTGCCACCAGTGAACCCTCTAGCGGGAGTATGGGTGAGCAGTTCTTC; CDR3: CATSEPSSGSMGEQFF
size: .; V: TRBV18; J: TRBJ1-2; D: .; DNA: TGTGCCAGCTCACCACCGGTCGGAGAGGATGGCTACACCTTC; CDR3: CASSPPVGEDGYTF
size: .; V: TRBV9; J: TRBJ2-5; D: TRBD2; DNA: TGTGCCAGCAGCGTTGGGACTAGAGGGGAGACCCAGTACTTC; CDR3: CASSVGTRGETQYF
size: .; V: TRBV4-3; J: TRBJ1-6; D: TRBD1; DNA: TGCGCCAGCAGCCAGAGGCGGGGACAGGGTGATTCACCCCTCCACTTT; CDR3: CASSQRRGQGDSPLHF
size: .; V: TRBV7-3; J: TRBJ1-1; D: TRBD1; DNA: TGTGCCAGCAGCTCAAAGGGACAGATGAACACTGAAGCTTTCTTT; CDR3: CASSSKGQMNTEAFF
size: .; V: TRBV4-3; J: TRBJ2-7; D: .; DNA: TGCGCCAGCAGCCAAGCGGGGGTCCCCCTCTACGAGCAGTACTTC; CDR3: CASSQAGVPLYEQYF
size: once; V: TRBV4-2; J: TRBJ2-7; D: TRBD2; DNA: TGTGCCAGCAGCCAAGCCCCTAGCGGGATTCCCTACGAGCAGTACTTC; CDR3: CASSQAPSGIPYEQYF
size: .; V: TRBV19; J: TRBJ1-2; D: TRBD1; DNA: TGTGCCAGTAGTATAACCACAGGGGGCGCGTATGGCTACACCTTC; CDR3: CASSITTGGAYGYTF
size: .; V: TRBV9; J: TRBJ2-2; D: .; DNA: TGTGCCAGCAACAGGGGACTGAACACCGGGGAGCTGTTTTTT; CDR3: CASNRGLNTGELFF
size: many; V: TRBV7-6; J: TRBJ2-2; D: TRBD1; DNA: TGTGCCAGCAGCCCCATCCGTAGGGACAGGGGGAGAGCCGGGGAGCTGTTTTTT; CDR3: CASSPIRRDRGRAGELFF
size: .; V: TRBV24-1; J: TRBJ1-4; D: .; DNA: TGTGCCACCAGTGAGCCCGGGACAACAAATGAAAAACTGTTTTTT; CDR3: CATSEPGTTNEKLFF
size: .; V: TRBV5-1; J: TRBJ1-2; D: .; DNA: TGCGCCAGCAGCTTGAGCCAGGGCCTGGCGGGGGGCTACACCTTC; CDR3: CASSLSQGLAGGYTF
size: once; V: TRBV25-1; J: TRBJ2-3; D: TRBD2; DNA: TGTGCCAGCAGTGGCGGGACTAGCGGGAGTGCAGATACGCAGTATTTT; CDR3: CASSGGTSGSADTQYF
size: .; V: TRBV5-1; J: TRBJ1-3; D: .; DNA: TGCGCCAGCAGCTTGGACTGGGCCACGCCCGGAAACACCATATATTTT; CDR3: CASSLDWATPGNTIYF
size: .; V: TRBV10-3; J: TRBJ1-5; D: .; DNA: TGTGCCATCAGCTCGGGGGGGGGCCATCAGCCCCAGCATTTT; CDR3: CAISSGGGHQPQHF
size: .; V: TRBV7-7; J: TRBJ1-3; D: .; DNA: TGTGCCAGCAGCAAGAGCGCTGGAAACACCATATATTTT; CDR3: CASSKSAGNTIYF
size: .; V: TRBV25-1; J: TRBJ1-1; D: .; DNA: TGTGCCAGCAGTGACTTTCAGGAAGCTTTCTTT; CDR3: CASSDFQEAFF
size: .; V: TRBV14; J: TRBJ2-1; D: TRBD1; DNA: TGTGCCAGCAGCCCGATGGGACAGGGGGCGCCCAATGAGCAGTTCTTC; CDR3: CASSPMGQGAPNEQFF
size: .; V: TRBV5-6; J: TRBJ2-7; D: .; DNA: TGTGCCAGCAGCTTAAATGGGGGCAGCTACGAGCAGTACTTC; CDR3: CASSLNGGSYEQYF
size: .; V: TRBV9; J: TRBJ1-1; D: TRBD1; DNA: TGTGCCAGCAGCGTAGCTACGTTTGGGACAGATGAAGCTTTCTTT; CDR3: CASSVATFGTDEAFF
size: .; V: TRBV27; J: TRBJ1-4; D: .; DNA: TGTGCCAGCAGGGCAACAGGGTTGCCCCAACCCTACCCGGAAAAACTGTTTTTT; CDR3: CASRATGLPQPYPEKLFF
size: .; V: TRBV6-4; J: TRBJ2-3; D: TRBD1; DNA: TGTGCCAGCAGACAACAGGGGTCGCCTAGCACAGATACGCAGTATTTT; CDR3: CASRQQGSPSTDTQYF
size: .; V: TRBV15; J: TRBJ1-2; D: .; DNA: TGTGCCACCAGCAGAGGAGTCGGGGGTATTGGCTACACCTTC; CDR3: CATSRGVGGIGYTF
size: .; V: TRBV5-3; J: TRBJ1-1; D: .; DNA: TGTGCCAGAAGCGGTAGGGGCAGTTCGGAGTACACTGAAGCTTTCTTT; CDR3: CARSGRGSSEYTEAFF
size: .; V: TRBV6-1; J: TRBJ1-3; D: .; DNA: TGTGCCAGCAGTGAAGGGCTGGCTGACTCTGGAAACACCATATATTTT; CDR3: CASSEGLADSGNTIYF
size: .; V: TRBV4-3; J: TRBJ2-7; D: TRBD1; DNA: TGCGCCAGCAGCAGGGACAGACGGTACGAGCAGTACTTC; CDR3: CASSRDRRYEQYF
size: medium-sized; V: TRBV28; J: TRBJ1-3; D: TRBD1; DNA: TGTGCCAGCAGCCCCCTTAAGCCGGGGACAGGGCTCCCTGGAAACACCATATATTTT; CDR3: CASSPLKPGTGLPGNTIYF
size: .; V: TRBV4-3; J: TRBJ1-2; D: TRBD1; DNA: TGCGCCAGCAGCTGGGACAGGGCCAACTATGGCTACACCTTC; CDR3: CASSWDRANYGYTF
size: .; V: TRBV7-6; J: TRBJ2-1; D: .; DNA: TGTGCCGTGGGGCATTGGGTTCCGTCCAGCTCCTACAATGAGCAGTTCTTC; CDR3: CAVGHWVPSSSYNEQFF
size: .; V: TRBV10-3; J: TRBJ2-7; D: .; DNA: TGTGCCATCAGTGAGGTGGCTCGGAGTCCCTCTAGCTCCTACGAGCAGTACTTC; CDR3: CAISEVARSPSSSYEQYF
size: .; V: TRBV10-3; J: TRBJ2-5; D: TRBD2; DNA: TGTGCCATCAGTGAGTCGACTAGCGGACAAGAGACCCAGTACTTC; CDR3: CAISESTSGQETQYF
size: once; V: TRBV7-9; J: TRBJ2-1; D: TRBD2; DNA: TGTGCCAGCAGCTCCCCCTCCGGGGGGGCCCACAATGAGCAGTTCTTC; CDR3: CASSSPSGGAHNEQFF
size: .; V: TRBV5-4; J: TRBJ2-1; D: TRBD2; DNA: TGTGCCAGCAGCCAAAGCGGGAAAATCAATGAGCAGTTCTTC; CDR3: CASSQSGKINEQFF
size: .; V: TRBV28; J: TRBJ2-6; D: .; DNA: TGTGCCAGCAGTTCCGACACAGGGCTGGGGGCCAACGTCCTGACTTTC; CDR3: CASSSDTGLGANVLTF
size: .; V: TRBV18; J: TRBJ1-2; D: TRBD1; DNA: TGTGCCAGCTCACCCGACAGGGGTGGCTACACCTTC; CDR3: CASSPDRGGYTF
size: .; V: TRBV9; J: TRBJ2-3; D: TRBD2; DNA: TGTGCCAGCAGCGCGACCTCCCCGGGACTAGCGGGAGATACGCAGTATTTT; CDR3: CASSATSPGLAGDTQYF